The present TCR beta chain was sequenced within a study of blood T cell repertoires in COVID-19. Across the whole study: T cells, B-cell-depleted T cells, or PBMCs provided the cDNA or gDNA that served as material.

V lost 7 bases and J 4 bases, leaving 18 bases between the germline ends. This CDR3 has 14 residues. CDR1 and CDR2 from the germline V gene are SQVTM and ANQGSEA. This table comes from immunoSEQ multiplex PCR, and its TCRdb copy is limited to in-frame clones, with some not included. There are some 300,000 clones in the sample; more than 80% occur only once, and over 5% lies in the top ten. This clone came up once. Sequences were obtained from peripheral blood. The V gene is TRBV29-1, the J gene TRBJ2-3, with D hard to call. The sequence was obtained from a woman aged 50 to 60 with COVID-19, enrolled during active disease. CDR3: CSALVTGRADTQYF. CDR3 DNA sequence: TGCAGCGCCCTTGTGACGGGTCGCGCAGATACGCAGTATTTT.